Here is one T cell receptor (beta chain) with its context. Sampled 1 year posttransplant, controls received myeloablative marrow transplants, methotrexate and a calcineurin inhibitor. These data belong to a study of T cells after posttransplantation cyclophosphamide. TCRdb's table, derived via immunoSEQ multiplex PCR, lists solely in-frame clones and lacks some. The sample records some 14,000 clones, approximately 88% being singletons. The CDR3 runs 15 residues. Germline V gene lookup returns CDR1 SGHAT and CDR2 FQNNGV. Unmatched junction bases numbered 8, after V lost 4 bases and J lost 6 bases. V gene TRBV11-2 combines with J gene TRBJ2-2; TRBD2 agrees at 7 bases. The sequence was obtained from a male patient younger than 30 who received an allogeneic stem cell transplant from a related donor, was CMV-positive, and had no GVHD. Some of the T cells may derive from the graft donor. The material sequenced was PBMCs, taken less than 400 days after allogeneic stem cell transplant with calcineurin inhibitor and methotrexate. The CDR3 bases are TGTGCCAGCAGCTCTCTTGGGAGGGTCGCCGGGGAGCTGTTTTTT. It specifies CASSSLGRVAGELFF.